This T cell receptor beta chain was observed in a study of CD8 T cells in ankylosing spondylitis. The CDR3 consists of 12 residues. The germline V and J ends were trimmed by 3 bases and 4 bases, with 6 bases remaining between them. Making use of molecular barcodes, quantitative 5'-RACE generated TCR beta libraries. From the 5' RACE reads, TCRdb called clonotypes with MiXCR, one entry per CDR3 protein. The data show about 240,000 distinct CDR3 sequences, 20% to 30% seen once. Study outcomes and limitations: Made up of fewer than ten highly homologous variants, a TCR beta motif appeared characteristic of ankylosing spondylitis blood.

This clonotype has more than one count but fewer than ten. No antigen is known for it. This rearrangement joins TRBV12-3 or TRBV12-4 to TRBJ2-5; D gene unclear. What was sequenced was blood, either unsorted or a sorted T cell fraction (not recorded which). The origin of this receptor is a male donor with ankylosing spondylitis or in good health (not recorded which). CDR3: CASSFQRETQYF. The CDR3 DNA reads TGTGCCAGCAGTTTCCAAAGAGAGACCCAGTACTTC.